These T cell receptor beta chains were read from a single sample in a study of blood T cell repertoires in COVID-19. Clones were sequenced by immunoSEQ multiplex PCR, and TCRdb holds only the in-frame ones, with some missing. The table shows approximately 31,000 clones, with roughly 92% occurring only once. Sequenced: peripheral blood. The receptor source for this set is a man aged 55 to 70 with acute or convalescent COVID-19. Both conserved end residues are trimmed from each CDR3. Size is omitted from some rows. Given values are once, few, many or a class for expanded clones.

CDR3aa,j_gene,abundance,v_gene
ASSLGTSGNYEQY,TRBJ2-7,.,TRBV19
ATSRDRRTSSYNEQF,TRBJ2-1,.,TRBV15
AINRQGSSYEQY,TRBJ2-7,.,TRBV10-3
ASSGFGTRNTGELF,TRBJ2-2,.,TRBV6-1
ASSEEGANYGYT,TRBJ1-2,once,TRBV2
ASSLVGVRDHTDTQY,TRBJ2-3,.,TRBV7-9
ASSSQPTGSKETQY,TRBJ2-5,.,TRBV3-1/TRBV3-2
ASSQVSLSRDNEQF,TRBJ2-1,.,TRBV4-2
ASSLTRDSQH,.,.,TRBV5-1
ASSFLSQGNSPLH,TRBJ1-6,.,TRBV27
ASSTGHSYEQY,TRBJ2-7,.,TRBV19
ASRFQGHNNSPLH,TRBJ1-6,.,TRBV27
ASSLFRGGPNKANTGELF,TRBJ2-2,.,TRBV5-8
ASSPILAGSYNEQF,TRBJ2-1,.,TRBV4-1
ASSWALGSFGTDTQY,TRBJ2-3,.,TRBV5-1
ASSLELGTGITYGYT,TRBJ1-2,.,TRBV5-8
ASSKLHRDGAINSPLH,TRBJ1-6,.,TRBV5-5
SASRGATDTQY,TRBJ2-3,.,TRBV29-1